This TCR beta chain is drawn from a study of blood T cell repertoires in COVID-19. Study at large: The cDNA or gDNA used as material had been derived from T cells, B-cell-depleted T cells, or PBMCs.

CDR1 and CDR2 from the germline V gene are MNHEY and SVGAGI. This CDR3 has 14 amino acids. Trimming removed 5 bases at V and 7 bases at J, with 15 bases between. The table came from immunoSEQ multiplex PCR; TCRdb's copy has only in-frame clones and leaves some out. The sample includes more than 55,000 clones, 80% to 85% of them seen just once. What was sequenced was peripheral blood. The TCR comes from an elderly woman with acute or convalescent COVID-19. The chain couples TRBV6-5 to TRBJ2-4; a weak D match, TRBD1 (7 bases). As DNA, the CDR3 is TGTGCCAGCAGTCGAGACAGGGACTCCAACATTCAGTACTTC. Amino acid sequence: CASSRDRDSNIQYF.